The source of this T cell receptor beta chain is a study of cytomegalovirus exposure and HLA in healthy donors. The study's findings and limits: Some V segments, TRBV6-2 and TRBV6-3 among them, were indistinguishable and were therefore excluded. Sequencing probably produced one cluster of sequence variants that were highly shared.

This PCR relied on a set of 60 Vbeta primers and 13 Jbeta primers. Clones were sequenced by immunoSEQ multiplex PCR, and TCRdb holds only the in-frame ones, with some missing. Seen here are 130,000 or so clones, around 75% observed once, and the top ten hold about 9.1%. Notes on this clone: Its specificity is not known.

The CDR3 contains 11 residues. Trimming removed 4 bases at V and 11 bases at J, with 12 bases between. Looked up from germline, CDR1 is SGHVS and CDR2 is FQNEAQ. The receptor was isolated from a woman between 45 and 65 years old in good health and CMV-seropositive. The sample comprised PBMCs. The chain carries TRBV7-8 and TRBJ2-7, with D perhaps matching TRBD2 (5 bases). The DNA for the CDR3 is TGTGCCAGCAGCTCGGGCGGGTCGGAGTACTTC. Its protein is CASSSGGSEYF.